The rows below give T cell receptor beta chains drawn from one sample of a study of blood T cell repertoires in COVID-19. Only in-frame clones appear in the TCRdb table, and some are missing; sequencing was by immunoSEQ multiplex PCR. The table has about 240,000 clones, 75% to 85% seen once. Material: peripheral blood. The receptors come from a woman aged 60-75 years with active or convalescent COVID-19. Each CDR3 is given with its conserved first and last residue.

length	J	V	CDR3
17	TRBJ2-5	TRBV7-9	CASSQHRGASKQETQYF
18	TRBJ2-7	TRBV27	CASSLSGLAGGSSYEQYF
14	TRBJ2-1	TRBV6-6	CASSYSSVVDEQFF
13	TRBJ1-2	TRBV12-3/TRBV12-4	CASSLEQIYDYTF
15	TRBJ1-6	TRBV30	CAWSVSRAGNSPLHF
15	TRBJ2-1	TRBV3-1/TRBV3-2	CASSWTSGGGNEQFF
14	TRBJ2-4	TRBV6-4	CASSAGGGSNIQYF
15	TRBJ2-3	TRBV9	CASSVVGGSTDTQYF
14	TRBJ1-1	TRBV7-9	CASSLAREGTEAFF
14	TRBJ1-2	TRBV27	CASSPRRVLYGYTF
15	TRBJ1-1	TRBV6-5	CASSYSRVMNTEAFF
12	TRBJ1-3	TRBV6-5	CASSSLRGTIYF
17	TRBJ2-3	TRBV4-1	CASSQDPSGGALDTQYF
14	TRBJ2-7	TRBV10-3	CAIRRQGVTYEQYF
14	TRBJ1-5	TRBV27	CASSFQGGGQPQHF
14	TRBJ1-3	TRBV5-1	CASSSGTGGNTIYF
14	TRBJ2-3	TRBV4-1	CASSQAPDGTGENF
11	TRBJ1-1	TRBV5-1	CASREETEAFF
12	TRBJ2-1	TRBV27	CASSSDQNEQFF
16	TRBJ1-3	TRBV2	CASSELDSLSGNTIYF
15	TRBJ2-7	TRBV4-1	CASSQDLLAGGEQYF
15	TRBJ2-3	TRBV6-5	CASSSRGGRTDTQYF
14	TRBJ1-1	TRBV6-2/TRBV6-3	CASSYSRVGTEAFF
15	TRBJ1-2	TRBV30	CAWTPGRGYNYGYTF
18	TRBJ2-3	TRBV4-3	CASSQQLAGGPGADTQYF
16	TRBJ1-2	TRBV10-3	CAISALTGLGNYGYTF
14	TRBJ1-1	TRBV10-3	CAINKVGQSTEAFF
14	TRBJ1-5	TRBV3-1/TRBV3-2	CASSLGQSGQPQHF
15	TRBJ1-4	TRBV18	CASSPFGDRNEKLFF
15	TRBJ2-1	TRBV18	CASSQNRGSYNEQFF
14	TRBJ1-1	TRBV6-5	CASRADRGWTEAFF
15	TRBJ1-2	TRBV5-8	CASPTAGGFRYGYTF
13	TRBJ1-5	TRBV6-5	CASGWTANQPQHF